The 4 T cell receptor beta chains listed next were all sequenced from one sample in a study of blood T cell repertoires in COVID-19. Produced via immunoSEQ multiplex PCR; TCRdb's table is partial and in-frame only. The sample shows more than 350,000 clones, about 88% of them seen only once. Material: PBMCs or T cells enriched from blood (not recorded which). These receptors were collected from a woman between 18 and 29 years old who had been exposed to COVID-19.

The rearrangement uses TRBV5-1 and TRBJ2-7; tentative D call: TRBD1 (5 bases). Germline lookup yields CDR1 SGHRS and CDR2 YFSETQ. Trimming took off 2 bases at V and 0 bases at J, with 6 bases between the two ends. The CDR3 extends over 13 amino acids. Here the CDR3 reads CASSFDSSYEQYF. In DNA form, the CDR3 reads TGCGCCAGCAGCTTCGACAGCTCCTACGAGCAGTACTTC. Complete variable domain (other parts from reference TRBV5-1 and TRBJ2-7): KAGVTQTPRYLIKTRGQQVTLSCSPISGHRSVSWYQQTPGQGLQFLFEYFSETQRNKGNFPGRFSGRQFSNSRSEMNVSTLELGDSALYLCASSFDSSYEQYFGPGTRLTVT.

The J gene is TRBJ1-6, the V gene TRBV30; D gene uncertain. Germline CDR1 and CDR2: GTSNPN and SVGIG (reference sequence). The CDR3 runs 11 residues. Trimming shortened V by 3 bases and J by 15 bases, and 12 bases separated the two germline ends. The CDR3 coding sequence is TGTGCCTGGAGCGTAGTACGTCGCCTCCACTTT. It specifies CAWSVVRRLHF.

The CDR3 nucleotides read TGTGCCAGCACGGGGGGTTCCTACGAGCAGTACTTC. It encodes CASTGGSYEQYF. This chain joins TRBV28 and TRBJ2-7; 7 positions agree with TRBD2. CDR3 length: 12 amino acids. After removal of 7 bases from V and 1 base from J, the junction contained 1 base not matched to a gene. CDR1 and CDR2 from the germline V gene are MDHEN and SYDVKM.

This clone was picked up one time. This sequence joins TRBV14 and TRBJ2-4, with 9 bases that match TRBD2. The junction had 9 bases not matched to a gene; V was cut back by 1 base and J by 8 bases. Germline CDR1 is SGHDN and CDR2 is FVKESK. CDR3 length: 16 amino acids. The chain's CDR3 is CASSQAPGTSIDIQYF. The CDR3 DNA sequence: TGTGCCAGCAGCCAAGCCCCCGGGACTAGCATTGACATTCAGTACTTC.